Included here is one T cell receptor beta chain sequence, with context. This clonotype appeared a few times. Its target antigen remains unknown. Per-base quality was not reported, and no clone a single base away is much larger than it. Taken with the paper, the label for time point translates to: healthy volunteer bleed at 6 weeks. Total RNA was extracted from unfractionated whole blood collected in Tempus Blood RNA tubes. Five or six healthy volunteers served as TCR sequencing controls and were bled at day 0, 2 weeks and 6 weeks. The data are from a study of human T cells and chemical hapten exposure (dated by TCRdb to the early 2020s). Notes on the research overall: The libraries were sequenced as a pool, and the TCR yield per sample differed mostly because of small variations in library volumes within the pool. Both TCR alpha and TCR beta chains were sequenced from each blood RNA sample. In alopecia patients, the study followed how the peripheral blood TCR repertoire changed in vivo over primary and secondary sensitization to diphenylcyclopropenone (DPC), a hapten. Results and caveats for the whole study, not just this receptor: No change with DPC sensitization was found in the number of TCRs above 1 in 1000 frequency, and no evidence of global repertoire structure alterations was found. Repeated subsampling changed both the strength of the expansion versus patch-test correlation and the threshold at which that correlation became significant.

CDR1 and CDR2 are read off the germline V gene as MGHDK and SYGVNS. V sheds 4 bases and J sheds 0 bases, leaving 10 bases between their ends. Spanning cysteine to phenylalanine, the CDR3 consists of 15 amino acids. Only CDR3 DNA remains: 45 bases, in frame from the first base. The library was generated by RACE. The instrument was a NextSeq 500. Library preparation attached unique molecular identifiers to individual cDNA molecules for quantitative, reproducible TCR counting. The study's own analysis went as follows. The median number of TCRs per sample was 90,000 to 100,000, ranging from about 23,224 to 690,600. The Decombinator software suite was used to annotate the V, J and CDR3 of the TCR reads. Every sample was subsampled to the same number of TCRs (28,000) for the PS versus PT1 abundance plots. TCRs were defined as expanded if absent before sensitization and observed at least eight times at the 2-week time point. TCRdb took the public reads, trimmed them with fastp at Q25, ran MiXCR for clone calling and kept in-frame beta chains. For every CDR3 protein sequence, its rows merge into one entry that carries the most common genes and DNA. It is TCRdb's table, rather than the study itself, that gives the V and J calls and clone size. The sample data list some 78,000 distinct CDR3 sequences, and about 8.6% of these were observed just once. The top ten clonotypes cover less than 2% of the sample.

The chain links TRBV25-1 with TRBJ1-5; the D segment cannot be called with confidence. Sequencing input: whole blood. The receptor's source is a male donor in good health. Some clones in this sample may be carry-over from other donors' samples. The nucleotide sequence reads TGTGCCAGCAGTGCTGGTCAGACTAGCAATCAGCCCCAGCATTTT. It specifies CASSAGQTSNQPQHF.